This entry is about one T cell receptor (beta chain). This clonotype has only a few counts. The specificity of this receptor is unknown. This may be a read error: a much more frequent sequence differs by one nucleotide. These data belong to a study of regulatory T cells in long-lasting Graves disease (dated by TCRdb to 2020 to 2023). Looking at the study overall: Persistent Graves' disease was defined as persistently positive TSH receptor autoantibodies together with antithyroid drug treatment for over 5 years. This study used TCR sequencing and RNA sequencing of peripheral blood to compare persistent Graves' disease patients against newly diagnosed Graves' disease patients. The study was conducted in China and was registered as a clinical trial. A total of around 35 samples underwent TCR sequencing, from around 13 patients with persistent Graves' disease and some 20 patients with newly diagnosed Graves' disease. Antithyroid drugs had been taken for 8.5 to 11 years on average by persistent Graves' disease patients in the clinical cohort.

Beyond this particular receptor, the publication reports: Only peripheral blood was studied, because thyroid tissue, the primary lesion, was inaccessible. The authors noted that the small sample size was a limitation that may lower accuracy. Preferential use of TRBV28, TRBJ1-2 and TRBJ2-5 was observed in persistent disease, whereas TRBV20-1 and TRBJ2-1 were favored in newly diagnosed disease. Compared with newly diagnosed patients, patients with persistent Graves' disease had lower TCR Shannon entropy and fewer highly expanded clones, which suggests clonal expansion. Sequencing and analysis were limited to the TCR beta chain. A larger number of public clonotypes was shared among persistent patients (fewer than 3,000) than among newly diagnosed patients (roughly 970).

The time point label on this specimen signifies: persistent/refractory GD, antithyroid drugs over 5 years with positive TRAb. For both TCR sequencing and RNA sequencing, RNA was extracted from PBMCs in TRIzol. Graves' disease was diagnosed according to American Thyroid Association guidelines. The patients came from an endocrinology department in Xi'an, China. Each patient gave 9 to 10 milliliters of peripheral blood, collected in an EDTA anticoagulant tube. Ficoll Paque Plus density gradient separation was used to isolate PBMCs, and no additional T cell sorting was done. An Agilent 2100 Bioanalyzer and agarose gel were used to check RNA quality, while a NanoDrop 2000 measured RNA concentration. To prepare the library, multiplex PCR was applied. Sequencer: Illumina HiSeq 4000. To build TCR beta libraries, CDR3 regions were amplified by Arm-PCR using iRepertoire HTBI primers. Gel purification was performed on PCR products prior to sequencing. Per the authors' processing: Gene usage analysis of CDR3 amino acid clonotypes relied on the roughly 58 TRBV and 14 TRBJ segments identified across samples. COPE and FqMerger were used to merge the filtered high-quality paired reads into contigs. BLAST was used to align contigs to the IMGT TRBV, TRBD and TRBJ reference genes, and CDR3 was defined following IMGT. Any clonotype with a frequency above 0.1% was classified as a highly expanded clone. Shannon entropy was used to measure repertoire diversity, and the Gini coefficient was used to measure V-J evenness. Clonotypes shared by more than one individual were considered public. The public reads were reprocessed in TCRdb via fastp at Q25 and MiXCR, keeping in-frame beta chains. One record per CDR3 amino acid sequence lists the most common genes and DNA. Here the V and J calls rest on TCRdb's processing, not on the authors' analysis. Here the sample has approximately 380,000 distinct CDR3 sequences; 20% occur a single time. The ten top clones hold more than 20% of the sample.

The germline V and J ends show losses of 5 bases and 7 bases respectively, and no gene match explains 11 bases of the junction. The CDR3 sequence holds 16 residues, the cysteine and phenylalanine included. The sequence is cut down to CDR3 DNA, 48 bases in frame from base 1. CDR1 and CDR2 (SGHAT, FQDESV) derive from the germline V gene (reference sequence). The sample here was peripheral blood mononuclear cells (PBMCs), taken when the disease was refractory, from a patient treated with antithyroid drugs. The receptor's source is a female donor with Graves disease. The chain is assembled from TRBV11-1 and TRBJ2-7; 13 central nucleotides agree with TRBD2. In nucleotides, the sequence is TGTGCCAGCAGCCGAACTAGCGGGAGGGCAAGAGGTGAGCAGTACTTC. It translates as CASSRTSGRARGEQYF.